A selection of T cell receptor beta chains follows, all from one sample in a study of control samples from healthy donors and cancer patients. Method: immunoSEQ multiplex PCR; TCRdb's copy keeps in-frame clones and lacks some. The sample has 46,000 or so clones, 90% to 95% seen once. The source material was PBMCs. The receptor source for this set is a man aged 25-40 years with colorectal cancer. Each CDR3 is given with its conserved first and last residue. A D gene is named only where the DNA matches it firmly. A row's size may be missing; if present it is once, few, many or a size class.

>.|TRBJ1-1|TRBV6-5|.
CASSYSQGSGTEAFF
TGTGCCAGCAGTTACAGTCAGGGGAGTGGGACTGAAGCTTTCTTT
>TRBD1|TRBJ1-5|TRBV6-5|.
CASSPGTGRQPQHF
TGTGCCAGCAGTCCCGGGACAGGGAGGCAGCCCCAGCATTTT
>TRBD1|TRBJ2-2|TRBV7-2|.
CASSPQGARGTGELFF
TGTGCCAGCAGCCCACAGGGGGCGCGGGGCACCGGGGAGCTGTTTTTT
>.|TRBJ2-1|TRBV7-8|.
CASSLQAGRYNEQFF
TGTGCCAGCAGCCTCCAGGCGGGGAGGTACAATGAGCAGTTCTTC
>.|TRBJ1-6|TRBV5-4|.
CASSLDYNSPLHF
TGTGCCAGCAGCCTTGACTATAATTCACCCCTCCACTTT
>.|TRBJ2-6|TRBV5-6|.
CASSGPGTSGANVLTF
TGTGCCAGCAGTGGACCAGGGACCTCTGGGGCCAACGTCCTGACTTTC
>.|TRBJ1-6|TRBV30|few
CAWSRTHSTLGYSPLHF
TGTGCCTGGAGTAGGACACATTCAACGTTAGGGTATTCACCCCTCCACTTT
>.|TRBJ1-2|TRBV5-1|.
CASTLGGGSDYGYTF
TGCGCCAGCACCCTGGGGGGAGGTTCTGACTATGGCTACACCTTC
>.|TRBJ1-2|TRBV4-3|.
CASSQDLRGIDYGYTF
TGCGCCAGCAGCCAAGATCTAAGGGGGATTGACTATGGCTACACCTTC
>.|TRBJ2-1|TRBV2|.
CASVSGLRFYNEQFF
TGTGCCAGCGTATCGGGACTCAGGTTTTACAATGAGCAGTTCTTC
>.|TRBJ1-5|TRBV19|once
CASSAQGGVSNQPQHF
TGTGCCAGTAGTGCGCAAGGGGGAGTCAGCAATCAGCCCCAGCATTTT
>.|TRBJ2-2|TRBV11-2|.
CASSLLRGKRTGELFF
TGTGCCAGCAGCTTACTCAGGGGCAAGAGGACCGGGGAGCTGTTTTTT
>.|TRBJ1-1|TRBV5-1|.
CASSTGDPEAFF
TGCGCCAGCAGCACAGGAGACCCTGAAGCTTTCTTT
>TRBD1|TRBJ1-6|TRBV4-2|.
CASSLTVATGNSPLHF
TGTGCCAGCAGCCTTACTGTTGCGACAGGGAACTCACCCCTCCACTTT
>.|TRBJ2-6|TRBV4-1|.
CASSPDSSGANVLTF
TGCGCCAGCAGCCCCGACAGCTCTGGGGCCAACGTCCTGACTTTC
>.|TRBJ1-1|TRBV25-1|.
CASTGARFSVTEAFF
TGTGCCAGCACCGGAGCGCGATTTTCGGTCACTGAAGCTTTCTTT
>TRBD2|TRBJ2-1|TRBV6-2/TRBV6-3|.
CASSRGGLGSGGYNEQFF
TGTGCCAGCAGCCGCGGGGGCCTGGGGAGCGGGGGCTACAATGAGCAGTTCTTC
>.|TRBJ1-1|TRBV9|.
CASSTGSLDMNTEAFF
TGTGCCAGCAGCACCGGAAGTCTCGACATGAACACTGAAGCTTTCTTT
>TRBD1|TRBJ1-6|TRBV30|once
CAWNRDRGFLYNSPLHF
TGTGCCTGGAACCGGGACAGGGGTTTTCTCTATAATTCACCCCTCCACTTT
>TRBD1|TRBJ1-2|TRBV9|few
CASSVEAGGGGYTF
TGTGCCAGCAGCGTAGAGGCAGGGGGAGGTGGCTACACCTTC